This TCR beta chain was sequenced for a study of PD-L1 blockade in urothelial cancer (TCRdb year 2017). Broadly, across the study: Therapy was started in the mid-2010s for all patients, and atezolizumab 1,200 mg was administered intravenously every 3 weeks. About 90% of the 29 patients were males with bladder-origin urothelial cancer, and 18 of 29 reported a prior smoking history. Blood samples were analyzed at 3 weeks after treatment start (second dose) and at 6 weeks after treatment start. Pretreatment tumor samples and matched peripheral blood, collected serially before and after atezolizumab treatment, underwent TCR sequencing. An ECOG performance status of 0 or 1 was recorded for the patients, and 0 to 3 prior chemotherapy regimens had been received by the patients. Roughly ten patients achieved durable clinical benefit and 15 to 20 did not. The study, an exploratory multi-omic analysis, examined somatic, immune and clinical correlates of response to PD-L1 blockade with atezolizumab in urothelial cancer. Blood samples gave median yields of 141,255 T cells and 83,000 or so unique TCRs, along with a median clonality of roughly 0.08. In the same patients who had TCR sequencing, pretreatment tumors also underwent whole exome sequencing and RNA sequencing. Twenty-nine patients had pretreatment blood TCR-seq, around 25 had at least one posttreatment blood collection, and around 25 had tumor TCR-seq. Durable clinical benefit was defined as progression-free survival longer than 6 months, and TCR features were also tested against progression-free and overall survival.

Compared with germline, V lacks 4 bases and J lacks 3 bases; bases without a gene match: 9. The CDR3 starts with the cysteine, ends with the phenylalanine, and has 16 residues. Only the CDR3 part of the read is kept: 48 bases, read in frame from the first base. CDR1 and CDR2 are drawn from the germline V gene (reference sequence): LNHDA, SQIVND. About this clone: Its antigen is unknown. The sample holds no much larger clone one base away, and base qualities are not on file.

Beyond this particular receptor, the publication reports: Improved progression-free and overall survival was associated with having pretreatment peripheral blood TCR clonality below the median. Small sample size (n of about 30) and many exploratory analyses mean the results are intended to be hypothesis-generating. Among patients with durable benefit, tumor-associated TCR clones showed greater expansion in peripheral blood 3 weeks after treatment started (n = 22, p = 0.022).

Each PCR received spiked-in synthetic TCR analog templates so that absolute template abundance could be estimated from read counts. Using the immunoSEQ assay, TCRbeta CDR3 regions were amplified from genomic DNA with bias-controlled V and J gene primers. Rearranged TCRbeta segments were sequenced at approximately 20X coverage. Per the source publication's procedure: Clustering was used to correct sequencing errors, and CDR3s were annotated against IMGT to assign V, D and J genes. Downstream analyses used only productive TCRbeta rearrangements, leaving out any out-of-frame or stop-codon sequences. To compute clonality, Shannon entropy was normalized by the log of the number of unique productive sequences and then subtracted from one. Clones differing between time points or between blood and tumor were identified using Fisher's exact test with Benjamini-Hochberg correction, with an adjusted p below 0.01 applied as the threshold. Entries here come from immuneACCESS through TCRdb and include only in-frame sequences with V and J called. Some clones fail to appear in such tables; in the studies checked, an unresolved V gene covers under half of the shortfall, and the cause of the remainder is unknown. The V and J calls and clone size come from that table; D and trimming were worked out from the DNA. In this sample the table shows about 30,000 clones, about 89% of which occur a single time. The ten most abundant clones make up 6.5% to 8% of the sample.

This sample's time point label indicates: peripheral blood 6 weeks after treatment start. A total of about 31 patients with locally advanced or metastatic urothelial carcinoma, treated at Memorial Sloan Kettering on a trial protocol, made up the cohort. Peripheral blood mononuclear cells were collected pretreatment and during treatment, at between 1 and 8 total time points per patient. The Qiagen DNeasy Blood extraction kit was used to purify genomic DNA from total PBMCs and from tumor samples. Collected pretreatment and during treatment, PBMCs were isolated and stored as previously described. The specimen comprised PBMCs, sampled around atezolizumab (anti-PD-L1) treatment. In this chain, TRBV19 is recombined with TRBJ2-1, with 7 junctional bases fitting TRBD2. The receptor comes from a man older than 75 with urothelial cancer. The nucleotide sequence is TGTGCCAGTAGTAATTCTAGCGGAGCTTTCTACAATGAGCAGTTCTTC. It encodes CASSNSSGAFYNEQFF.